This TCR beta chain was captured by sequencing in a study of regulatory and conventional T cells in RAG deficiency. Study-level findings and limits: In Omenn syndrome, Treg and Tconv repertoires overlapped >80%. Sorted Omenn CD25-high CD127-low cells may not be bona fide Tregs. Shannon entropy was markedly lower and Simpson indices higher in RAG-deficient patients than control T-cell subsets.

Assay: immunoSEQ multiplex PCR; the TCRdb copy retains only in-frame clones and omits some. The repertoire holds more than 35,000 clones, over 80% seen once, with about 0.54% in the top ten. On this clone itself: The antigen is unknown. The junction and the germline gene differ at one end; a read error may be behind it.

Blood CD4+ CD25-low CD127-high conventional T cells supplied the genomic DNA template. CDR3 length: 17 amino acids. Per germline, CDR1 SGHAT and CDR2 FQDESV (reference sequence). The sample was also reused in another study, on regulatory T cells. From that second work: The PCR used 52 TRBV and 13 TRBJ primers. Skewed V and J usage and few unique V-J pairs marked patient repertoires, most in Tregs.

The source material was CD4+ effector T cells sorted from blood. The TCR sequence derives from a human donor in good health. The V call is TRBV11-1, the J call TRBJ2-6; weak D call: TRBD1 (6 bases). CDR3 bases: TGTGCCAGCAGCCTAACCCGTACAGGGTCTGGAGCCAACGTCCTGACTTTC. Protein: CASSLTRTGSGANVLTF.